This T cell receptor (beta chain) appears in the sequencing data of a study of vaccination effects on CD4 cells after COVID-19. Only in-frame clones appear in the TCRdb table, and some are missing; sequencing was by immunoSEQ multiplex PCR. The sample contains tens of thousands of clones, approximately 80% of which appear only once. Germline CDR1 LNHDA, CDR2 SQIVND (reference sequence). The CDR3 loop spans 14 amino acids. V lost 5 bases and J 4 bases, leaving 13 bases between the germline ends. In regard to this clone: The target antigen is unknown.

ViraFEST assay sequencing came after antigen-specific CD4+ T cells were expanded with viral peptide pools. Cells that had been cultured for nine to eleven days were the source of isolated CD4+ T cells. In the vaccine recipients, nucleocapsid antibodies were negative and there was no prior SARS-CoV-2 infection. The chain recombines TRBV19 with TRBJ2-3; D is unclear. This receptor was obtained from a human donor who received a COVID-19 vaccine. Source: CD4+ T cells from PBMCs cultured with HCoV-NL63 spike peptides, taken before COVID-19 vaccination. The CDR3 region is CASSGLVRADTQYF. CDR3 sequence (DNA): TGTGCCAGTAGTGGGCTAGTGCGCGCAGATACGCAGTATTTT.